These T cell receptor beta chains were read from a single sample in a study of blood T cell repertoires in COVID-19. Measured with immunoSEQ multiplex PCR; TCRdb has only the in-frame clones, and not every one. The sample yields a few hundred thousand clones, 88% seen once. The sample comprised peripheral blood. These receptors were taken from a man in his sixties or seventies with acute or convalescent COVID-19. The CDR3 runs from the conserved cysteine through the conserved F or W. Fields, in order: J gene, clone size, V gene, D gene, CDR3 protein, CDR3 DNA. The D gene is left open where the match is weak. The size entry is marked missing in some rows and otherwise reads once, few, many or a size class.

>TRBJ1-2|NA|TRBV29-1|TRBD1
CSVAYRTGSYGYTF
TGCAGCGTCGCCTATCGGACAGGTTCCTATGGCTACACCTTC
>TRBJ1-2|NA|TRBV18|TRBD1
CASSPGGTDEALYGYTF
TGTGCCAGCTCACCTGGAGGGACAGATGAAGCCCTTTATGGCTACACCTTC
>TRBJ1-6|NA|TRBV2|TRBD1
CASSERQGGTNSPLHF
TGTGCCAGCAGTGAAAGACAGGGGGGTACTAATTCACCCCTCCACTTT
>TRBJ2-7|NA|TRBV6-6|TRBD1
CASSYFGDRRVYEQYF
TGTGCCAGCAGTTACTTCGGGGACAGGCGGGTCTACGAGCAGTACTTC
>TRBJ2-1|NA|TRBV25-1|NA
CASRDYNEQFF
TGTGCCAGCCGGGACTACAATGAGCAGTTCTTC
>TRBJ2-1|NA|TRBV7-9|TRBD2
CASSLVPSGRVYNEQFF
TGTGCCAGCAGCTTAGTGCCTAGCGGGAGGGTTTACAATGAGCAGTTCTTC
>TRBJ1-1|NA|TRBV28|TRBD1
CASRRQGGNTEAFF
TGTGCCAGCAGACGGCAGGGGGGGAACACTGAAGCTTTCTTT
>TRBJ2-5|NA|TRBV5-4|TRBD2
CASSLIGRLEETQYF
TGTGCCAGCAGCTTGATCGGGAGGTTGGAAGAGACCCAGTACTTC
>TRBJ2-5|NA|TRBV12-3/TRBV12-4|TRBD2
CASSLGLAGGRYF
TGTGCCAGCAGTTTGGGTCTAGCGGGAGGACGGTACTTC
>TRBJ2-2|NA|TRBV4-3|TRBD2
CASSQILAGNTGELFF
TGCGCCAGCAGCCAGATCCTAGCGGGCAACACCGGGGAGCTGTTTTTT
>TRBJ2-1|NA|TRBV11-2|TRBD2
CASSFSREAGEQFF
TGTGCCAGCAGCTTCTCGCGGGAGGCGGGTGAGCAGTTCTTC
>TRBJ1-5|NA|TRBV5-1|TRBD1
CASRITGDSPQHF
TGCGCCAGCAGGATCACAGGGGATTCGCCCCAGCATTTT
>TRBJ2-7|NA|TRBV6-5|TRBD1
CASSPGAGGSYEQYF
TGTGCCAGCAGTCCCGGGGCAGGGGGATCCTACGAGCAGTACTTC
>TRBJ1-3|NA|TRBV7-9|TRBD1
CASSPPTGGKGNTIYF
TGTGCCAGCAGCCCTCCAACAGGGGGAAAAGGAAACACCATATATTTT
>TRBJ2-1|NA|TRBV6-4|TRBD2
CASSDGTSGLNEQFF
TGTGCCAGCAGTGACGGGACTAGCGGATTGAATGAGCAGTTCTTC
>TRBJ1-1|NA|TRBV6-4|TRBD1
CASRYPRGLDTEAFF
TGTGCCAGCAGATATCCCAGGGGGCTAGACACTGAAGCTTTCTTT
>TRBJ1-1|NA|TRBV7-9|NA
CASSLQPDTEAFF
TGTGCCAGCAGCTTACAACCGGACACTGAAGCTTTCTTT
>TRBJ1-1|NA|TRBV5-1|NA
CASSLDSPNTEAFF
TGCGCCAGCAGCTTGGACAGCCCGAACACTGAAGCTTTCTTT
>TRBJ2-2|NA|TRBV7-6|TRBD2
CASSSISGRWAGELFF
TGTGCCAGCAGCAGTATTAGCGGGAGATGGGCCGGGGAGCTGTTTTTT
>TRBJ1-1|NA|TRBV28|NA
CASSYGPGTARTEAFF
TGTGCCAGCAGTTATGGTCCGGGTACGGCGCGGACTGAAGCTTTCTTT
>TRBJ1-1|NA|TRBV29-1|TRBD1
CSVEARDRGIEAFF
TGCAGCGTTGAAGCCCGGGACAGGGGGATTGAAGCTTTCTTT
>TRBJ2-2|NA|TRBV11-2|NA
CASSLFRGSDTGELFF
TGTGCCAGCAGCTTGTTTCGGGGATCGGACACCGGGGAGCTGTTTTTT
>TRBJ2-2|NA|TRBV10-3|TRBD2
CASGTSGIGVGGELFF
TGTGCCAGCGGGACTAGCGGGATCGGGGTAGGCGGGGAGCTGTTTTTT
>TRBJ2-7|NA|TRBV7-9|NA
CASSLGFESYEQYF
TGTGCCAGCAGCTTGGGCTTCGAGTCCTACGAGCAGTACTTC
>TRBJ1-6|NA|TRBV5-1|TRBD1
CASSLAPTPGQGVGSPLHF
TGCGCCAGCAGCTTGGCCCCTACCCCGGGACAGGGGGTCGGTTCACCCCTCCACTTT
>TRBJ1-2|NA|TRBV6-1|NA
CASSEQGSYGYTF
TGTGCCAGCAGTGAACAGGGATCCTATGGCTACACCTTC
>TRBJ2-7|NA|TRBV5-1|TRBD1
CASSLGRDRSYEQYF
TGCGCCAGCAGCTTGGGCCGGGACAGGTCCTACGAGCAGTACTTC
>TRBJ2-7|NA|TRBV2|TRBD2
CASSGLSLAGYEQYF
TGTGCCAGCAGTGGTCTCTCACTAGCGGGCTACGAGCAGTACTTC
>TRBJ1-2|once|TRBV3-1/TRBV3-2|NA
CASSQDPGGYTF
TGTGCCAGCAGCCAAGATCCGGGAGGCTACACCTTC
>TRBJ2-2|once|TRBV6-5|TRBD1
CASRRDRGTGELFF
TGTGCCAGCAGGAGGGACAGGGGAACCGGGGAGCTGTTTTTT
>TRBJ2-7|NA|TRBV29-1|TRBD1
CSVVSRTGRAEQYF
TGCAGCGTTGTTTCCCGGACAGGGCGGGCCGAGCAGTACTTC
>TRBJ2-1|NA|TRBV6-5|TRBD2
CASRLGTSVYNEQFF
TGTGCCAGCAGACTCGGGACTAGCGTATACAATGAGCAGTTCTTC
>TRBJ2-1|once|TRBV5-4|TRBD1
CASSPGTGGLNEQFF
TGTGCCAGCAGCCCGGGGACAGGGGGCTTGAATGAGCAGTTCTTC
>TRBJ1-1|NA|TRBV10-3|NA
CAITEERNTEAFF
TGTGCCATCACTGAGGAGAGGAACACTGAAGCTTTCTTT
>TRBJ1-4|NA|TRBV5-1|TRBD1
CASSYRTGNEKLFF
TGCGCCAGCAGCTATCGGACAGGAAATGAAAAACTGTTTTTT
>TRBJ2-1|NA|TRBV3-1/TRBV3-2|NA
CASSRGTSSYNEQFF
TGTGCCAGCAGCCGAGGGACTTCTTCCTACAATGAGCAGTTCTTC
>TRBJ1-2|NA|TRBV28|TRBD1
CASSLGQGTGGYTF
TGTGCCAGCAGTTTAGGACAGGGTACGGGAGGCTACACCTTC
>TRBJ1-1|few|TRBV27|TRBD1
CASSSQGAGTEAFF
TGTGCCAGCAGTTCTCAGGGGGCAGGCACTGAAGCTTTCTTT